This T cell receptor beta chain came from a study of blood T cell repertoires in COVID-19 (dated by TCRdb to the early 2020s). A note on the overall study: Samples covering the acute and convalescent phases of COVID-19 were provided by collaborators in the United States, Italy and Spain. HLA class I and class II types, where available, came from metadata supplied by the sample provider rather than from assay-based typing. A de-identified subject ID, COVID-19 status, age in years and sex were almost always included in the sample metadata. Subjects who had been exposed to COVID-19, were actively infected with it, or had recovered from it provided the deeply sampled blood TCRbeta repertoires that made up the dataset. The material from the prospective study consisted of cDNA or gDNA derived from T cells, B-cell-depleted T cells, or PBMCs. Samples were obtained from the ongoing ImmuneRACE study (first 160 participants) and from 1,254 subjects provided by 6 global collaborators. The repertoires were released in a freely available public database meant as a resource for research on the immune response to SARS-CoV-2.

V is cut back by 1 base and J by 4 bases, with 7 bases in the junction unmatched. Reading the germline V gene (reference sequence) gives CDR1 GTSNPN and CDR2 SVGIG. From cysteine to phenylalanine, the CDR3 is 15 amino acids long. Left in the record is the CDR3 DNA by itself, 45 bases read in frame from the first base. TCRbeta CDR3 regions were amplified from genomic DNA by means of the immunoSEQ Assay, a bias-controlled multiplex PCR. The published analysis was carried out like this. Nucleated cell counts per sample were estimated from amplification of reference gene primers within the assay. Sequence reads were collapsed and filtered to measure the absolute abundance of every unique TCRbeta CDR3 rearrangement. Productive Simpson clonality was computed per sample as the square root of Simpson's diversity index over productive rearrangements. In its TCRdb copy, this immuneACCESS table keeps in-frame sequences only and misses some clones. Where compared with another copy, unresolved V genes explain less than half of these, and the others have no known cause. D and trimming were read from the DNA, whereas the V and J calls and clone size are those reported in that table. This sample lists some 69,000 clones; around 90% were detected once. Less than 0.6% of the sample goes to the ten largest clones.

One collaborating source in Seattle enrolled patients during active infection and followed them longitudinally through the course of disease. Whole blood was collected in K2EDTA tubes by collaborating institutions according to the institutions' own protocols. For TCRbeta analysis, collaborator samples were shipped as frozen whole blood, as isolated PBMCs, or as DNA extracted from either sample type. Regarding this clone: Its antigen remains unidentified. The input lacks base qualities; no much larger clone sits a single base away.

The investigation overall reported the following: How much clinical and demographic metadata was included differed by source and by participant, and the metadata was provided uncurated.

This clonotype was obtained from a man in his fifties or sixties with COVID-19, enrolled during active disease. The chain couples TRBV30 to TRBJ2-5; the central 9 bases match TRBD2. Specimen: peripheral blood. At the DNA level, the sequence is TGTGCCTGGAGTGGGAGGGTGCGGGAGGGAGAGACCCAGTACTTC. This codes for CAWSGRVREGETQYF. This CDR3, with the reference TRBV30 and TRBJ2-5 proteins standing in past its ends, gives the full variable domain SQTIHQWPATLVQPVGSPLSLECTVEGTSNPNLYWYRQAAGRGLQLLFYSVGIGQISSEVPQNLSASRPQDRQFILSSKKLLLSDSGFYLCAWSGRVREGETQYFGPGTRLLVL.